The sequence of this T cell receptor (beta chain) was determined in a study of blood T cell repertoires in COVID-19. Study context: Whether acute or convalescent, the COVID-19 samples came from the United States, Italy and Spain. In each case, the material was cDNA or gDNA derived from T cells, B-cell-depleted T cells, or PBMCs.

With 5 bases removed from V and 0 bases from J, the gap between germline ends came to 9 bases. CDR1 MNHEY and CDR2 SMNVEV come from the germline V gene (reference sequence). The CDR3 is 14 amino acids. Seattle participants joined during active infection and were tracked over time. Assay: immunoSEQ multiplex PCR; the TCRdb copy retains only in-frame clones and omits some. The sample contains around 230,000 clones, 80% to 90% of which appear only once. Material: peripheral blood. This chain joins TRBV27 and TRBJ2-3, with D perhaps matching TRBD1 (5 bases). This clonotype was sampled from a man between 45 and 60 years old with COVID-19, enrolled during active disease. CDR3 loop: CASSHRSSTDTQYF. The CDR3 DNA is TGTGCCAGCAGTCACAGGTCCAGCACAGATACGCAGTATTTT.